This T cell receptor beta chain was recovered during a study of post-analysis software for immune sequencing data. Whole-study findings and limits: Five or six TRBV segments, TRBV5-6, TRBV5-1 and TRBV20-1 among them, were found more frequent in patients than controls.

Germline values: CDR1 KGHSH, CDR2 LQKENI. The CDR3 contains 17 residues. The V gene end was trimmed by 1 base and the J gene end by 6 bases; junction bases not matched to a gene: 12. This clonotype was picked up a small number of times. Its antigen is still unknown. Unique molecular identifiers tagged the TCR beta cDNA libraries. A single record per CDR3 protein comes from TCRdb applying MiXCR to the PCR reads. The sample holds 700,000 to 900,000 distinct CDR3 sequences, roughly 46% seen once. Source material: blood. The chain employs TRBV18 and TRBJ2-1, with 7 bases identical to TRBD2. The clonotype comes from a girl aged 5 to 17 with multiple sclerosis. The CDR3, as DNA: TGTGCCAGCTCACCACGTTTCGCGGGAGACGGGCCCAATGAGCAGTTCTTC. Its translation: CASSPRFAGDGPNEQFF.